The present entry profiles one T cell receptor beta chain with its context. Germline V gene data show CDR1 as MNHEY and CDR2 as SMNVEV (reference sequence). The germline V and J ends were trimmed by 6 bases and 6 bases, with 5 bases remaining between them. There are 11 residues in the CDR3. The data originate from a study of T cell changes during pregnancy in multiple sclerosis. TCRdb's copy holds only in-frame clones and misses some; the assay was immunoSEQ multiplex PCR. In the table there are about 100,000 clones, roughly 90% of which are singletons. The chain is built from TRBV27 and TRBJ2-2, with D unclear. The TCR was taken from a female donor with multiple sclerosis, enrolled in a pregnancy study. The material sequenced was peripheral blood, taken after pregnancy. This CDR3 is CASRFAGELFF. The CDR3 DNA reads TGTGCCAGCAGATTCGCCGGGGAGCTGTTTTTT.